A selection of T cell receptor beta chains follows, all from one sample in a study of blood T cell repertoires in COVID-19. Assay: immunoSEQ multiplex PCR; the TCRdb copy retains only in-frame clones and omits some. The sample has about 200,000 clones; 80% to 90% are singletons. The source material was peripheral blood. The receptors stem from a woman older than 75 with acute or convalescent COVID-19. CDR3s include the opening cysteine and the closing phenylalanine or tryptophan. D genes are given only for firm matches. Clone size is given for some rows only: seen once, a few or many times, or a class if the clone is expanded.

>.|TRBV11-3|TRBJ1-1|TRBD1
TGTGCCAGCAGCCCCCAGGACAGGGCGGGGACTGAAGCTTTCTTT
CASSPQDRAGTEAFF
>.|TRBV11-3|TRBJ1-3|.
TGTGCCAGCAGCTTAAAGGAGTACACCATATATTTT
CASSLKEYTIYF
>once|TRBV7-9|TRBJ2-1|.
TGTGCCAGCAGTTCAACAGGGCCGAGCTCCTACAATGAGCAGTTCTTC
CASSSTGPSSYNEQFF
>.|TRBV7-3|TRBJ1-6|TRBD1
TGTGCCAGCAGCCGGGACAGGGACTCACCCCTCCACTTT
CASSRDRDSPLHF
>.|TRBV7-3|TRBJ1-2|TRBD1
TGTGCCAGCAGCTTAATGGGACAGGGGGCAGATGGCTACACCTTC
CASSLMGQGADGYTF
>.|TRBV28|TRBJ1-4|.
TGTGCCAGCAGTTTCAGCGGAACAATGAATGAAAAACTGTTTTTT
CASSFSGTMNEKLFF
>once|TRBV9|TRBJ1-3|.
TGTGCCAGCAGCGTAGTGGGGGCACCATACTCTGGAAACACCATATATTTT
CASSVVGAPYSGNTIYF
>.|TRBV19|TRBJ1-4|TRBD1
TGTGCCAGCCTCCAGGGGGAAGAGGAAAAACTGTTTTTT
CASLQGEEEKLFF
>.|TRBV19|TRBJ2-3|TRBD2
TGTGCCAGTAGCTCGGCGGGGGACACAGATACGCAGTATTTT
CASSSAGDTDTQYF
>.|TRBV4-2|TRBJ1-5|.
TGTGCCAGCAGCCAAGAATCAGGTGAGAATCAGCCCCAGCATTTT
CASSQESGENQPQHF
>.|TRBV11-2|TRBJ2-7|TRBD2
TGTGCCAGCAGCCGGCCCCTAGCGGGGGGGCAATACGAGCAGTACTTC
CASSRPLAGGQYEQYF
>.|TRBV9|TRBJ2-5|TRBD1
TGTGCCAGCAGCCCAGTGATTGACAGGGGAGCGGAGACCCAGTACTTC
CASSPVIDRGAETQYF
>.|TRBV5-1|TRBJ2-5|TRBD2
TGCGCCAGCAGCTCCCAGGGTAGCGGGAGCCAAGAGACCCAGTACTTC
CASSSQGSGSQETQYF
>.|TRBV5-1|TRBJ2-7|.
TGCGCCAGCAGCGCACAACCGGGGTCGGAAGGCGAGCAGTACTTC
CASSAQPGSEGEQYF
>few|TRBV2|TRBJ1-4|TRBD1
TGTGCCAGCAGTTTCTCTACAGGGGGGCGGGAAAAACTGTTTTTT
CASSFSTGGREKLFF
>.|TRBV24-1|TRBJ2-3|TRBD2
TGTGCCACCAGTGATTCACCGGGACTAGCGGGAGCATTTGGCACAGATACGCAGTATTTT
CATSDSPGLAGAFGTDTQYF
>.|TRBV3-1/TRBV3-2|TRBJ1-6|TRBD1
TGTGCCAGCAGCCAAGAAAAGGCCGGGACAGGAAATTCACCCCTCCACTTT
CASSQEKAGTGNSPLHF
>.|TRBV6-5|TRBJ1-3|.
TGTGCCAGCAGTTACTCGAAGGGGACTGGAAACACCATATATTTT
CASSYSKGTGNTIYF
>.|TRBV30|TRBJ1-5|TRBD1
TGTGCCTGGAGTTATAATGACAGGGGCAATCAGCCCCAGCATTTT
CAWSYNDRGNQPQHF
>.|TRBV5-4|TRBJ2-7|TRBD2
TGTGCCAGCAGCTCTCGGACTAGCGGGAGCGATGAGCAGTACTTC
CASSSRTSGSDEQYF
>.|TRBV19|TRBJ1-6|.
TGTGCCAGTAGCTACAGTAATAATTCACCCCTCCACTTT
CASSYSNNSPLHF
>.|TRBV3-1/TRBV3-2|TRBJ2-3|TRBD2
TGTGCCAGCAGCCGCGGACTAGCGGGAACAGATACGCAGTATTTT
CASSRGLAGTDTQYF
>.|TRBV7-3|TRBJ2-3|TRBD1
TGTGCCAGCAGCTGGGCAGGGGGCGCGGGCACAGATACGCAGTATTTT
CASSWAGGAGTDTQYF
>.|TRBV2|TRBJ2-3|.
TGTGCCAGCAGTGAATTCCGAGCGGGCACAGATACGCAGTATTTT
CASSEFRAGTDTQYF
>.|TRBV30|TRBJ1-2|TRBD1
TGTGCCTGGAGTGTACAGGGGCAGAGTGGCTACACCTTC
CAWSVQGQSGYTF
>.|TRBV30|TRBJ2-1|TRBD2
TGTGCCTGGAAATTTAGTAGCGGGAGTGGTGAGCAGTTCTTC
CAWKFSSGSGEQFF
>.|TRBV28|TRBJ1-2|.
TGTGCCAGCACCCCCCGTAATAAGGGGAGGGATGGCTACACCTTC
CASTPRNKGRDGYTF
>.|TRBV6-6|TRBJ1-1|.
TGTGCCAGCAGCACTCAGGGGAGGAACACTGAAGCTTTCTTT
CASSTQGRNTEAFF
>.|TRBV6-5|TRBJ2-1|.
TGTGCCAGCAGTTACTCGGCGGGGCCGGAGCAGTTCTTC
CASSYSAGPEQFF
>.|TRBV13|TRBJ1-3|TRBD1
TGTGCCAGCAGCTTCACGGGACAGGGAAGAAACACCATATATTTT
CASSFTGQGRNTIYF
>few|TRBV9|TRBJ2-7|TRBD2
TGTGCCAGCAGCCTGGGACTAGCGGCCTACGAGCAGTACTTC
CASSLGLAAYEQYF
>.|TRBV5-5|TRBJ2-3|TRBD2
TGTGCCAGCAGCTCGCTAGCGGGAGTCATCACAGATACGCAGTATTTT
CASSSLAGVITDTQYF
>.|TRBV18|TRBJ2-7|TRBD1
TGTGCCAGCTCACCACTGACAGGGGCCTACGAGCAGTACTTC
CASSPLTGAYEQYF
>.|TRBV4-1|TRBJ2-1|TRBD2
TGCGCCAGCAGCCAAGATTCGGGGACTAGCGGGGGTGGTGAGCAGTTCTTC
CASSQDSGTSGGGEQFF
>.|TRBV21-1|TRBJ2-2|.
TGTGCCAGCAGCACAGACAGGGCTAACTCGTCGAACACCGGGGAGCTGTTTTTT
CASSTDRANSSNTGELFF